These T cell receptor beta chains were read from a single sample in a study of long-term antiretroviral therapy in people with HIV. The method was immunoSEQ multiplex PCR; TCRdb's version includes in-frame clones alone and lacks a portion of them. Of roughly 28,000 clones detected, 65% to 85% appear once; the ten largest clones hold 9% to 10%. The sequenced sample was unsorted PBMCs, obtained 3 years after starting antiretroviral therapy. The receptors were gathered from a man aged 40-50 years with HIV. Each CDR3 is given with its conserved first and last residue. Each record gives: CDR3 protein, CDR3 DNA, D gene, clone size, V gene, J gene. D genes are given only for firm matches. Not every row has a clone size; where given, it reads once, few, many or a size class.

CDR3: CSFTPLEGADEQYF; DNA: TGCAGCTTCACCCCGCTGGAGGGGGCGGACGAGCAGTACTTC; D: .; size: .; V: TRBV29-1; J: TRBJ2-7
CDR3: CAWTAQGTGKETQYF; DNA: TGTGCCTGGACCGCTCAGGGAACCGGAAAAGAGACCCAGTACTTC; D: .; size: .; V: TRBV30; J: TRBJ2-5
CDR3: CASRNSGGPTDTQYF; DNA: TGCGCCAGCAGGAATAGCGGGGGGCCCACAGATACGCAGTATTTT; D: TRBD2; size: .; V: TRBV10-1; J: TRBJ2-3
CDR3: CSVAGTGKQPQHF; DNA: TGCAGCGTCGCGGGGACAGGGAAACAGCCCCAGCATTTT; D: TRBD1; size: .; V: TRBV29-1; J: TRBJ1-5
CDR3: CASSEPGGDTEAFF; DNA: TGTGCCAGCAGTGAACCAGGGGGGGACACTGAAGCTTTCTTT; D: TRBD1; size: .; V: TRBV6-5; J: TRBJ1-1
CDR3: CASSADSFTGELFF; DNA: TGTGCCAGCAGTGCTGACAGTTTCACCGGGGAGCTGTTTTTT; D: .; size: .; V: TRBV2; J: TRBJ2-2
CDR3: CASSEGLAGGPGETQYF; DNA: TGTGCCAGCAGTGAAGGCCTAGCGGGGGGACCAGGAGAGACCCAGTACTTC; D: TRBD2; size: .; V: TRBV25-1; J: TRBJ2-5
CDR3: CASTLLVGGGYGYTF; DNA: TGTGCCAGCACCCTCCTCGTAGGTGGTGGCTATGGCTACACCTTC; D: .; size: .; V: TRBV6-1; J: TRBJ1-2
CDR3: CASSSWTGAETQYF; DNA: TGTGCCAGTAGTTCGTGGACAGGGGCTGAGACCCAGTACTTC; D: TRBD1; size: once; V: TRBV19; J: TRBJ2-5
CDR3: CASSLGTNNSPLHF; DNA: TGCGCCAGCAGCTTGGGGACCAATAATTCACCCCTCCACTTT; D: .; size: .; V: TRBV5-1; J: TRBJ1-6
CDR3: CASSIYGGAYRPEETQYF; DNA: TGTGCCAGTAGTATATACGGGGGGGCCTATAGACCGGAAGAGACCCAGTACTTC; D: TRBD2; size: .; V: TRBV19; J: TRBJ2-5
CDR3: CASSLKNQPQHF; DNA: TGTGCCAGCAGCTTAAAGAATCAGCCCCAGCATTTT; D: .; size: .; V: TRBV7-2; J: TRBJ1-5
CDR3: CASSTAGGDYGYTF; DNA: TGTGCCAGTTCCACGGCAGGAGGGGACTATGGCTACACCTTC; D: .; size: .; V: TRBV19; J: TRBJ1-2
CDR3: CASSVVDAYEQYF; DNA: TGTGCCAGTAGTGTGGTGGACGCCTACGAGCAGTACTTC; D: .; size: .; V: TRBV19; J: TRBJ2-7
CDR3: CASNPTGRNTGELFF; DNA: TGTGCCAGCAACCCGACAGGGAGGAACACCGGGGAGCTGTTTTTT; D: TRBD1; size: .; V: TRBV9; J: TRBJ2-2
CDR3: CASRSLGDSGSGYTF; DNA: TGTGCCAGCAGATCCTTGGGAGACAGCGGTAGTGGCTACACCTTC; D: .; size: .; V: TRBV6-6; J: TRBJ1-2
CDR3: CASSSTGTGRYF; DNA: TGTGCCAGCAGCTCCACCGGGACAGGGAGGTATTTT; D: TRBD1; size: .; V: TRBV11-3; J: TRBJ2-3
CDR3: CASSYISAGTSSEQYF; DNA: TGTGCCAGCAGTTACATTTCCGCCGGAACTAGTTCCGAGCAGTACTTC; D: .; size: .; V: TRBV6-5; J: TRBJ2-7
CDR3: CASSLNPVSYEQYF; DNA: TGTGCCAGCAGTCTAAATCCCGTCTCCTACGAGCAGTACTTC; D: .; size: few; V: TRBV6-6; J: TRBJ2-7
CDR3: CASSLRSGSHNEQFF; DNA: TGTGCCAGCAGCTTGAGAAGCGGGAGCCACAATGAGCAGTTCTTC; D: TRBD2; size: .; V: TRBV5-6; J: TRBJ2-1
CDR3: CASSFMGDQPQHF; DNA: TGTGCCAGCAGTTTTATGGGGGATCAGCCCCAGCATTTT; D: .; size: .; V: TRBV28; J: TRBJ1-5
CDR3: CSVGEPTSGANVLTF; DNA: TGCAGCGTTGGAGAGCCTACTTCTGGGGCCAACGTCCTGACTTTC; D: .; size: .; V: TRBV29-1; J: TRBJ2-6
CDR3: CASSSAYRDSRVAEAFF; DNA: TGTGCCAGCAGCTCCGCCTACCGGGACTCTAGGGTGGCTGAAGCTTTCTTT; D: .; size: .; V: TRBV7-8; J: TRBJ1-1
CDR3: CASSAVGSRGYTF; DNA: TGTGCCAGTAGTGCGGTGGGGTCTCGTGGCTACACCTTC; D: .; size: .; V: TRBV19; J: TRBJ1-2
CDR3: CAWSVNSGGTNQPQHF; DNA: TGTGCCTGGAGTGTAAACTCGGGGGGGACAAATCAGCCCCAGCATTTT; D: .; size: once; V: TRBV30; J: TRBJ1-5
CDR3: CASTAPGQGRDEQFF; DNA: TGTGCCAGCACTGCCCCGGGACAGGGGAGGGATGAGCAGTTCTTC; D: TRBD1; size: .; V: TRBV6-5; J: TRBJ2-1
CDR3: CASSPRPTSGAVTDTQYF; DNA: TGTGCCAGCTCACCTCGACCGACCAGCGGGGCCGTCACAGATACGCAGTATTTT; D: TRBD2; size: .; V: TRBV18; J: TRBJ2-3
CDR3: CASSQDLGSYEQYF; DNA: TGCGCCAGCAGCCAAGATCTTGGGTCCTACGAGCAGTACTTC; D: .; size: .; V: TRBV4-1; J: TRBJ2-7
CDR3: CASSVGNTDTQYF; DNA: TGCGCCAGCAGTGTTGGGAACACAGATACGCAGTATTTT; D: .; size: .; V: TRBV10-2; J: TRBJ2-3
CDR3: CASSEDEGGISSYTSPLHF; DNA: TGTGCCAGCAGTGAAGATGAGGGCGGGATAAGCTCCTATACTTCACCCCTCCACTTT; D: .; size: .; V: TRBV6-1; J: TRBJ1-6
CDR3: CASSRTGFLQETQYF; DNA: TGTGCCAGCAGCCGGACAGGGTTTCTACAAGAGACCCAGTACTTC; D: TRBD1; size: .; V: TRBV7-9; J: TRBJ2-5
CDR3: CASRLTSGTTDTQYF; DNA: TGCGCCAGCAGATTGACCAGCGGGACAACAGATACGCAGTATTTT; D: .; size: .; V: TRBV5-1; J: TRBJ2-3
CDR3: CASSLGQYEQYF; DNA: TGTGCCAGCAGCTTAGGGCAGTACGAGCAGTACTTC; D: .; size: .; V: TRBV7-9; J: TRBJ2-7
CDR3: CASSHRDRYEQYF; DNA: TGTGCCAGTAGTCACCGGGACAGATACGAGCAGTACTTC; D: TRBD1; size: once; V: TRBV19; J: TRBJ2-7
CDR3: CASSEYGLAGDTQYF; DNA: TGTGCCAGCAGTGAATATGGGCTGGCCGGGGATACGCAGTATTTT; D: .; size: .; V: TRBV25-1; J: TRBJ2-3
CDR3: CASSEEGTGELFF; DNA: TGTGCCAGCAGTGAGGAGGGTACCGGGGAGCTGTTTTTT; D: .; size: .; V: TRBV2; J: TRBJ2-2
CDR3: CASSLGPSGRDEQFF; DNA: TGTGCCAGCAGCTTGGGGCCTAGCGGGAGGGATGAGCAGTTCTTC; D: TRBD2; size: .; V: TRBV5-6; J: TRBJ2-1
CDR3: CASSSTNLLAGDEQFF; DNA: TGTGCCAGCAGCTCCACTAACCTACTAGCGGGCGATGAGCAGTTCTTC; D: TRBD2; size: .; V: TRBV7-9; J: TRBJ2-1